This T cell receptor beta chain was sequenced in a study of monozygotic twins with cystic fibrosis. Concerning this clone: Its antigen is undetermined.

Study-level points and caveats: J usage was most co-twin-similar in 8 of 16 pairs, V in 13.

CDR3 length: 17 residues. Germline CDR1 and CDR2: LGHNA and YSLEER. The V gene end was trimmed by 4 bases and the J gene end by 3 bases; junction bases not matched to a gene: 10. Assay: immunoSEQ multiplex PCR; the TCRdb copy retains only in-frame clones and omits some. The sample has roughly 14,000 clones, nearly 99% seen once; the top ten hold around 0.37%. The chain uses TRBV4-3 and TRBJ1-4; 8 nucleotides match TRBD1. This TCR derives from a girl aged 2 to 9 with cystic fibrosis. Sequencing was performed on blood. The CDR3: CASSLLGQGGANEKLFF. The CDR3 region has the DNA TGCGCCAGCAGCCTTCTCGGACAGGGTGGGGCTAATGAAAAACTGTTTTTT.